The rows below give T cell receptor beta chains drawn from one sample of a study of identical twins. TCRdb fed the 5' RACE reads into MiXCR, producing one record per CDR3 protein. The data show approximately 490,000 distinct CDR3 sequences, with about a fifth seen just once and around 0.48% held by the top ten. The same specimen was also included in a second study, on yellow fever vaccine responses in identical twins.

Sequencing used CD4+ T cells sorted from blood. The receptors shown here come from a woman aged 18-35 years in good health. Both conserved end residues are part of each CDR3. The D gene is left open where the match is weak. The size entry is marked missing in some rows and otherwise reads once, few, many or a size class.

few,TRBJ2-1,TRBD2,TRBV11-2,TGTGCCAGCAGGCCTACTAGCGGGGGGGCTAATGAGCAGTTCTTC,CASRPTSGGANEQFF
few,TRBJ2-1,TRBD2,TRBV19,TGTGCCAGTAGCTTCACTAGCGGGAGGTCGCATGAGCAGTTCTTC,CASSFTSGRSHEQFF
NA,TRBJ2-1,NA,TRBV6-5,TGTGCCAGCAGTTACTCTGGAGAGCAGTTCTTC,CASSYSGEQFF
few,TRBJ2-3,NA,TRBV27,TGTGCCAGCAGCCATCGTCCGGGGGCTAACACAGATACGCAGTATTTT,CASSHRPGANTDTQYF
few,TRBJ2-7,NA,TRBV3-1,TGTGCCAGCAGCCAAGTGTGGACAGAGGGGTACGAGCAGTACTTC,CASSQVWTEGYEQYF
NA,TRBJ2-5,NA,TRBV11-3,TGTGCCAGCAGCAAGGGGGGGCAAGAGACCCAGTACTTC,CASSKGGQETQYF
NA,TRBJ1-3,NA,TRBV10-1,TGCGCCAGCAGTGAGCCAGGTACTGGAAACACCATATATTTT,CASSEPGTGNTIYF
few,TRBJ2-1,NA,TRBV29-1,TGCAGCGTTGAATTGGGGGGACCGACAGGGATTTCCTACAATGAGCAGTTCTTC,CSVELGGPTGISYNEQFF
few,TRBJ1-4,NA,TRBV4-1,TGCGCCAGCAGCCAGCTCAGGGGTCCCTATGAAAAACTGTTTTTT,CASSQLRGPYEKLFF
NA,TRBJ2-7,NA,TRBV19,TGTGCCAGTAGTACCACCCAGCAGGGGGGACCCCCCTACGAGCAGTACTTC,CASSTTQQGGPPYEQYF
few,TRBJ1-2,NA,TRBV20-1,TGCAGTGCTCTCCGCCCGACAGGCCATGGCTACACCTTC,CSALRPTGHGYTF
few,TRBJ1-5,TRBD1,TRBV24-1,TGTGCCACCAGTGCAGGACAGGGGAGACAGCCCCAGCATTTT,CATSAGQGRQPQHF
few,TRBJ1-2,TRBD1,TRBV19,TGTGCCAGTAGTATGGGGACAGGCACCTATGGCTACACCTTC,CASSMGTGTYGYTF
NA,TRBJ2-2,TRBD1,TRBV7-3,TGTGCCAGCAGCCCGACAGGGGCGAGGACCGGGGAGCTGTTTTTT,CASSPTGARTGELFF
NA,TRBJ2-2,TRBD1,TRBV4-2,TGTGCCAGCAGCCCCGAAACCCCGGGACAGGGGGCAACCGGGGAGCTGTTTTTT,CASSPETPGQGATGELFF
NA,TRBJ2-3,TRBD2,TRBV12-3/TRBV12-4,TGTGCCAGCAGTTTAGCGCTAGCGGGAGTTGTGACAGATACGCAGTATTTT,CASSLALAGVVTDTQYF
NA,TRBJ1-3,NA,TRBV28,TGTGCCAGCAGGGACCCTGGAAACACCATATATTTT,CASRDPGNTIYF
few,TRBJ2-1,TRBD2,TRBV7-2,TGTGCCAGCAGCAAGCGGCTCGGGGGGGGATACAATGAGCAGTTCTTC,CASSKRLGGGYNEQFF
few,TRBJ1-1,NA,TRBV10-3,TGTGCCATCAGTGGTGGCAGGCGCACTGAAGCTTTCTTT,CAISGGRRTEAFF
few,TRBJ2-1,TRBD1,TRBV12-3/TRBV12-4,TGTGCCAGCAGTTCCCCCCTTAAGGGGGCCACCTCCTACAATGAGCAGTTCTTC,CASSSPLKGATSYNEQFF
few,TRBJ2-7,NA,TRBV20-1,TGCAGTGCTACCCCTTGGGAGTACGAGCAGTACTTC,CSATPWEYEQYF
few,TRBJ2-1,NA,TRBV10-3,TGTGCCATCAGTGGAGTAGGCAATGAGCAGTTCTTC,CAISGVGNEQFF
NA,TRBJ2-3,NA,TRBV2,TGTGCCAGCAGGCCGGGACAAGTAACAGATACGCAGTATTTT,CASRPGQVTDTQYF
few,TRBJ2-5,TRBD2,TRBV20-1,TGCAGTGCTAAGGGGCTAGCGGGGCTCAATAGGGAGACCCAGTACTTC,CSAKGLAGLNRETQYF
few,TRBJ2-7,TRBD2,TRBV3-1,TGTGCCAGCAGCCCCCGATTAGCGGGAGGCGAGCAGTACTTC,CASSPRLAGGEQYF
NA,TRBJ2-2,TRBD2,TRBV7-2,TGTGCCAGCAGCTTAGGGCTAGCGGGAGCCGGGAACACCGGGGAGCTGTTTTTT,CASSLGLAGAGNTGELFF
NA,TRBJ1-2,NA,TRBV12-3/TRBV12-4,TGTGCCAGCACCAACGGGGCAGGGACCTATGGCTACACCTTC,CASTNGAGTYGYTF
many,TRBJ2-1,TRBD2,TRBV12-3/TRBV12-4,TGTGCCAGCAGTCGGACTAGCGGGCTCTACAATGAGCAGTTCTTC,CASSRTSGLYNEQFF
few,TRBJ2-2,TRBD1,TRBV7-3,TGTGCCAGCAGCCTTACCGGGACAGGGGTCACCGGGGAGCTGTTTTTT,CASSLTGTGVTGELFF
few,TRBJ2-1,TRBD2,TRBV4-2,TGTGCCAGCAGCCAAGATCTAGCGGGAGGTTTCTCCTACAATGAGCAGTTCTTC,CASSQDLAGGFSYNEQFF
few,TRBJ1-3,NA,TRBV10-3,TGTGCCACCTGGACCGCAACCTCTGGAAACACCATATATTTT,CATWTATSGNTIYF
NA,TRBJ2-1,NA,TRBV10-3,TGTGCCATCAGTGGGGCCCAACTGGGACCGTCCCTCAGTAACTACAATGAGCAGTTCTTC,CAISGAQLGPSLSNYNEQFF
few,TRBJ1-2,NA,TRBV20-1,TGCAGTGTCGCCAGTCCCTATGGCTACACCTTC,CSVASPYGYTF
few,TRBJ2-5,NA,TRBV10-3,TGTGCCATCAGTGAGTCTGACGGAGAGACCCAGTACTTC,CAISESDGETQYF
NA,TRBJ2-2,TRBD1,TRBV4-1,TGCGCCAGCAGCCTGGACAGGAGGAACACCGGGGAGCTGTTTTTT,CASSLDRRNTGELFF
few,TRBJ2-3,TRBD2,TRBV11-3,TGTGCCAGCAGCTTAAATCAAGCGGGAACAGATACGCAGTATTTT,CASSLNQAGTDTQYF
few,TRBJ2-1,TRBD1,TRBV5-1,TGCGCCAGCAGCCCCAGGGGGACAAGCACCGGAAATGAGCAGTTCTTC,CASSPRGTSTGNEQFF